Below, 17 T cell receptor beta chains from the same sample are listed, as sequenced in a study of shared clonotypes between healthy human individuals. The assay was immunoSEQ multiplex PCR, and TCRdb's table has in-frame clones only and misses some. The table lists some 2.3 million clones, 80% to 95% of them singletons. Sequencing was carried out using naive CD4+ T cells from PBMCs. This sample's subset: CD45RA+ positively selected. The receptors come from a man aged 18 to 35 in good health. Some clones in this sample may be carry-over from other donors' samples.

This clone appeared once. The chain carries TRBV29-1 and TRBJ2-7; 12 nucleotides align to TRBD1. Per the germline V gene, CDR1 is SQVTM and CDR2 is ANQGSEA. Germline trimming cut 6 bases from V and 3 bases from J; bases unmatched to any gene: 6. This CDR3 has 14 residues. CDR3 coding DNA: TGCAGCGTCGGAGGGACAGGGGGCAGCTACGAGCAGTACTTC. This translates into CSVGGTGGSYEQYF.

The chain recombines TRBV27 with TRBJ1-1, with 7 bases lining up with TRBD1. The CDR3 loop spans 15 amino acids. Germline CDR1 MNHEY, CDR2 SMNVEV (reference sequence). After removal of 5 bases from V and 1 base from J, the junction contained 7 bases not matched to a gene. The CDR3 nucleotides read TGTGCCAGCAGTGCCGGGGGACAGTCGAACACTGAAGCTTTCTTT. Translation gives CASSAGGQSNTEAFF.

This chain joins TRBV6-6 and TRBJ1-5, with D perhaps matching TRBD1 (5 bases). This CDR3 has 13 residues. Germline V gene data show CDR1 as MNHNY and CDR2 as SVGAGI (reference sequence). Trimming pared 1 base from V and 8 bases from J, leaving 9 bases between. CDR3: CASSYWLQEPQHF. Here the CDR3 DNA reads TGTGCCAGCAGTTACTGGTTACAGGAGCCCCAGCATTTT.

The rearrangement joins TRBV6-5 to TRBJ1-3, with D perhaps TRBD1 (5 bases). CDR3 size: 14 residues. Per the germline V gene, CDR1 is MNHEY and CDR2 is SVGAGI. V dropped 6 bases and J dropped 2 bases, with 11 bases sitting between them. The CDR3 nucleotides read TGTGCCAGCAGAAATCCGGGGGCTGGAAACACCATATATTTT. It yields the protein CASRNPGAGNTIYF.

The V gene is TRBV13, the J gene TRBJ2-3; no clear D gene. This CDR3 region has 12 residues. Germline CDR1 and CDR2: PRHDT and FYEKMQ (reference sequence). V gave up 5 bases and J gave up 2 bases, with 5 bases separating them. The CDR3 DNA reads as TGTGCCAGCAGCCACACCACAGATACGCAGTATTTT. Protein product: CASSHTTDTQYF. Supplemented by reference TRBV13 and TRBJ2-3, the full variable domain reads AAGVIQSPRHLIKEKRETATLKCYPIPRHDTVYWYQQGPGQDPQFLISFYEKMQSDKGSIPDRFSAQQFSDYHSELNMSSLELGDSALYFCASSHTTDTQYFGPGTRLTVL.

The rearrangement links TRBV5-4 to TRBJ1-2; no reliable D call. Trimming cost V 4 bases and J 5 bases, with 18 bases left between them. This CDR3 contains 15 residues. CDR1 is SGHNT and CDR2 is YYREEE in the germline V gene (reference sequence). DNA for the CDR3: TGTGCCAGCAGCCCACAGATTAGGGAGGAGTATGGCTACACCTTC. Amino acid sequence: CASSPQIREEYGYTF.

This clone occurred once. The genes are TRBV5-1 and TRBJ2-2; possibly TRBD2 for D (6 bases). Per germline, CDR1 SGHRS and CDR2 YFSETQ. Trimming pared 5 bases from V and 7 bases from J, leaving 15 bases between. The CDR3 covers 14 residues. The DNA for the CDR3 is TGCGCCAGCAGTCAGGAGGGGACCCTCGGGGAGCTGTTTTTT. It codes for CASSQEGTLGELFF.

V and J are TRBV28 and TRBJ2-1; 11 bases line up with TRBD2. There are 14 residues in the CDR3. The junction had 4 bases not matched to a gene; V was cut back by 6 bases and J by 6 bases. The germline gives CDR1 MDHEN, CDR2 SYDVKM. The CDR3 region is CASRSGTSGNEQFF. CDR3 in DNA: TGTGCCAGCAGATCCGGGACTAGCGGCAATGAGCAGTTCTTC.

This chain links TRBV27 with TRBJ2-2, with D possibly TRBD1 on 6 matching bases. The V gene lost 5 bases and the J gene lost 8 bases, with 18 bases spanning the gap. The germline V gene encodes CDR1 MNHEY and CDR2 SMNVEV (reference sequence). The length of the CDR3 is 15 residues. For the CDR3, the DNA is TGTGCCAGCAGTCGGACCGACAGGCCCTTGGGGGAGCTGTTTTTT. This gives the protein CASSRTDRPLGELFF.

V is TRBV2 and J is TRBJ2-3, with TRBD2 identical over 10 bases. The trim removed 2 bases at V and 8 bases at J, leaving 4 bases unmatched. The CDR3 has 14 amino acids. CDR1 and CDR2 from the germline V gene are SNHLY and FYNNEI. Here the CDR3 reads CASSELAGESTQYF. CDR3 coding DNA: TGTGCCAGCAGTGAACTAGCGGGAGAGTCTACGCAGTATTTT.

This clone was counted once. V and J are TRBV15 and TRBJ2-1; no firm D call. Germline V gene sequence: CDR1 LNHNV, CDR2 YYDKDF (reference sequence). V was clipped by 1 base and J by 0 bases, with 10 bases between them. The CDR3 consists of 16 residues. The CDR3 DNA reads as TGTGCCACCAGCAGAGTTTTCCAAGTCTCCTACAATGAGCAGTTCTTC. This gives the protein CATSRVFQVSYNEQFF.

The chain is built from TRBV14 and TRBJ2-5; D gene uncertain. The CDR3 contains 17 residues. V lost 0 bases and J lost 4, with 18 bases in between. Germline V gene lookup returns CDR1 SGHDN and CDR2 FVKESK. CDR3 residues: CASSQERAWALGETQYF. The CDR3 DNA is TGTGCCAGCAGCCAAGAAAGAGCTTGGGCCTTAGGAGAGACCCAGTACTTC.

Only one count was recorded for this clone. J is TRBJ2-1 and V is TRBV4-3; D uncertain. V was pared by 0 bases and J by 0 bases, with 12 bases between. The CDR3 extends over 17 amino acids. From germline, CDR1 is LGHNA and CDR2 YSLEER. The chain's CDR3 is CASSQDWILSSYNEQFF. For the CDR3, the DNA is TGCGCCAGCAGCCAAGATTGGATCTTAAGCTCCTACAATGAGCAGTTCTTC.

A single count supports this clone. The chain recombines TRBV28 with TRBJ2-7, with 8 bases that match TRBD1. Losses at the gene ends were 11 bases for V and 4 bases for J; bases not matched to a gene: 16. Germline CDR1 reads MDHEN; CDR2 reads SYDVKM. The CDR3 covers 15 residues. In nucleotides, the CDR3 is TGTGCCGGATCCCCAGGGGGCATGACGGTTTACGAGCAGTACTTC. Protein product: CAGSPGGMTVYEQYF.

This clone was seen a single time. This rearrangement joins TRBV2 to TRBJ2-7; D is perhaps TRBD2 (5 bases). Germline CDR1 is SNHLY and CDR2 is FYNNEI. The CDR3 length is 11 residues. The V end was cut by 6 bases, the J end by 6 bases, with 9 bases between. Written as DNA, the CDR3 is TGTGCCAGCAGCATTACTAGCGAGCAGTACTTC. It yields the protein CASSITSEQYF.

V usage is TRBV18 and J usage is TRBJ1-1, with 8 nucleotides matching TRBD1. CDR1 KGHSH and CDR2 LQKENI come from the germline V gene. V was pared by 4 bases and J by 2 bases, with 9 bases of the junction left unmatched. CDR3 length: 16 residues. DNA for the CDR3: TGTGCCAGCTCACTTTATTCGACAGGGGCCAACACTGAAGCTTTCTTT. This gives the protein CASSLYSTGANTEAFF.

This clone turned up a few times. The chain joins TRBV30 to TRBJ1-1; D is unclear. This CDR3 region has 13 residues. The V gene lost 3 bases and the J gene lost 0 bases, with 8 bases spanning the gap. Looked up from germline, CDR1 is GTSNPN and CDR2 is SVGIG (reference sequence). The DNA of the CDR3 is TGTGCCTGGAGACATGGCATGAACACTGAAGCTTTCTTT. Its protein product is CAWRHGMNTEAFF.